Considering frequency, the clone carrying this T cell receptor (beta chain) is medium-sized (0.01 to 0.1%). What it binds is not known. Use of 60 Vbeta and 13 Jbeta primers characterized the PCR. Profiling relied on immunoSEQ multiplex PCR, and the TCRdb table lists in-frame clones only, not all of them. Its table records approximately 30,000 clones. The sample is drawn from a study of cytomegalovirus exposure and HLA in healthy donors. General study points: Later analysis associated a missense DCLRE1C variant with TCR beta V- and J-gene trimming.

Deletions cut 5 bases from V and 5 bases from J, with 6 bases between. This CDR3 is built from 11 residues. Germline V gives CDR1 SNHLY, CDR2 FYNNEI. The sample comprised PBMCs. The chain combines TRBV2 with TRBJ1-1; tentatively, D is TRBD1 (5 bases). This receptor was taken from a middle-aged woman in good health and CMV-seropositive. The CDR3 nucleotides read TGTGCCAGCAGTCGACAGACTGAAGCTTTCTTT. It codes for CASSRQTEAFF.